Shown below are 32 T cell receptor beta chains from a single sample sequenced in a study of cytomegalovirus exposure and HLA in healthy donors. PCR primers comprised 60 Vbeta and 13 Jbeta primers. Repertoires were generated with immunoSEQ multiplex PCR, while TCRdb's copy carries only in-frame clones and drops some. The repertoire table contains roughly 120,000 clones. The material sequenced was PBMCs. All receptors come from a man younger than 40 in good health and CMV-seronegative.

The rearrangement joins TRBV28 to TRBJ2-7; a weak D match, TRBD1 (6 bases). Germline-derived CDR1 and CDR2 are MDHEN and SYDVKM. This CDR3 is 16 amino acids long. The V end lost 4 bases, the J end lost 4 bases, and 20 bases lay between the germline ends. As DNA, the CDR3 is TGTGCCAGCAGTTCACCCTCCAGGGGTTTAGAGTACGAGCAGTACTTC. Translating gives CASSSPSRGLEYEQYF.

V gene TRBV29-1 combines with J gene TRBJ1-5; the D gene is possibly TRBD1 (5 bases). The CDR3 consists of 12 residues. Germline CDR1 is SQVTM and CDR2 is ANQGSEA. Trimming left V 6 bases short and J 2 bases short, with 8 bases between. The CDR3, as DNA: TGCAGCGTGGGGGGGGGCAATCAGCCCCAGCATTTT. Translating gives CSVGGGNQPQHF.

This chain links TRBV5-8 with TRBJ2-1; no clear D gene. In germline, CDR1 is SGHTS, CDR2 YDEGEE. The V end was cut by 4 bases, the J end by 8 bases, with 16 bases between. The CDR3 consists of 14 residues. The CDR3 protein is CASSPRSLVDEQFF. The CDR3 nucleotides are TGTGCCAGCAGCCCTCGGAGCCTCGTCGATGAGCAGTTCTTC. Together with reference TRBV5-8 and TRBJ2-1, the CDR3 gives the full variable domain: EAGVTQSPTHLIKTRGQQATLRCSPISGHTSVYWYQQALGLGLQFLLWYDEGEERNRGNFPPRFSGRQFPNYSSELNVNALELEDSALYLCASSPRSLVDEQFFGPGTRLTVL.

Here the CDR3 DNA reads TGTGCTAGTGGTTGGAACAGGGTAACGGGCGGAAACACCATATATTTT. It specifies CASGWNRVTGGNTIYF. This rearrangement joins TRBV12-5 to TRBJ1-3; weak D call: TRBD1 (6 bases). The CDR3 runs to 16 residues. Trimming took 4 bases from V and 4 from J, leaving 17 bases between them. The germline V gene encodes CDR1 LGHNT and CDR2 FRNRAP.

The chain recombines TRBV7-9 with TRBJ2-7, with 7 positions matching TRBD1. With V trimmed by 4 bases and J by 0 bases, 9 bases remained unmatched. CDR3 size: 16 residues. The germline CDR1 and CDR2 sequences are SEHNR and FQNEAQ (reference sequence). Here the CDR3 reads CASSSAVRDSSYEQYF. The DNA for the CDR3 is TGTGCCAGCAGCTCGGCGGTCCGGGACAGCTCCTACGAGCAGTACTTC. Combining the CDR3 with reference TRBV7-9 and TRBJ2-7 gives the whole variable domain DTGVSQNPRHKITKRGQNVTFRCDPISEHNRLYWYRQTLGQGPEFLTYFQNEAQLEKSRLLSDRFSAERPKGSFSTLEIQRTEQGDSAMYLCASSSAVRDSSYEQYFGPGTRLTVT.

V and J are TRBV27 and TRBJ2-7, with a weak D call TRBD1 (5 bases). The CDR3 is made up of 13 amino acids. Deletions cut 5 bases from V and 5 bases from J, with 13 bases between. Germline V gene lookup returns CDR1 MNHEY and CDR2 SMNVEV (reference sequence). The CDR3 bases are TGTGCCAGCAGTGCTTTGACAGAAAACGAGCAGTACTTC. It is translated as CASSALTENEQYF.

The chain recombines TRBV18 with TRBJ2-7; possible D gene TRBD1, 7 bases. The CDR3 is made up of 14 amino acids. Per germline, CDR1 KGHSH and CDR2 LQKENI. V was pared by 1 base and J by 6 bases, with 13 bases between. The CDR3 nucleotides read TGTGCCAGCTCACCACGAGGACAGGAGGGCGAGCAGTACTTC. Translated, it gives CASSPRGQEGEQYF. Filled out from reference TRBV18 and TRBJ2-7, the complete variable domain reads NAGVMQNPRHLVRRRGQEARLRCSPMKGHSHVYWYRQLPEEGLKFMVYLQKENIIDESGMPKERFSAEFPKEGPSILRIQQVVRGDSAAYFCASSPRGQEGEQYFGPGTRLTVT.

CDR3 region: CASSFGGVYEQYF. CDR3 nucleotides: TGTGCCAGCAGTTTTGGGGGGGTCTACGAGCAGTACTTC. The V call is TRBV28, the J call TRBJ2-7, with 7 bases aligning to TRBD2. V dropped 3 bases and J dropped 3; count of bases not matched to a gene: 2. Germline assignment: CDR1 MDHEN and CDR2 SYDVKM. This CDR3 contains 13 residues.

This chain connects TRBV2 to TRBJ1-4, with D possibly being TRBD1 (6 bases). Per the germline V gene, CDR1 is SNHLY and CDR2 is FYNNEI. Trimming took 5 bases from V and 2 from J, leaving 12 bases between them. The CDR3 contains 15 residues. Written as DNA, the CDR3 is TGTGCCAGCAGTAAAAACAGGGAGACTAATGAAAAACTGTTTTTT. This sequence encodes CASSKNRETNEKLFF.

For the CDR3, the DNA is TGTGCCAGCAGCTCCTCAGCGGGCAGCCAAGAGACCCAGTACTTC. It yields the protein CASSSSAGSQETQYF. J is TRBJ2-5 and V is TRBV7-3; tentative D call: TRBD2 (6 bases). V was clipped by 4 bases and J by 1 base, with 13 bases between them. Germline values: CDR1 SGHTA, CDR2 FQGTGA. The CDR3 extends over 15 amino acids.

The CDR3 reads CASSYVKGQGGPPLHF. The CDR3, as DNA: TGTGCCAGCAGTTACGTGAAGGGACAGGGGGGTCCACCCCTCCACTTT. The J gene is TRBJ1-6, the V gene TRBV6-5; 11 nucleotides agree with TRBD1. Trimming removed 2 bases from V and 11 bases from J; junction bases left unmatched: 8. The CDR3 runs to 16 residues. Germline CDR1 is MNHEY and CDR2 is SVGAGI.

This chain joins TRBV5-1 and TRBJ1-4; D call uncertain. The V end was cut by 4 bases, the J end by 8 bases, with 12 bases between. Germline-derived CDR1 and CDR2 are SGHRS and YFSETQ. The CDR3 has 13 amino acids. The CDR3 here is CASSTGGSEKLFF. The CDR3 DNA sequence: TGCGCCAGCAGCACGGGTGGTTCGGAAAAACTGTTTTTT.

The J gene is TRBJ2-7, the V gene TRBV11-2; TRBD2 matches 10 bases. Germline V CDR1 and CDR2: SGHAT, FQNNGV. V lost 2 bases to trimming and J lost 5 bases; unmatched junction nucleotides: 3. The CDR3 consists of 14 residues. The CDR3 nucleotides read TGTGCCAGCAGCTTATTAGCGGGAGGCCACGAGCAGTACTTC. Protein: CASSLLAGGHEQYF.

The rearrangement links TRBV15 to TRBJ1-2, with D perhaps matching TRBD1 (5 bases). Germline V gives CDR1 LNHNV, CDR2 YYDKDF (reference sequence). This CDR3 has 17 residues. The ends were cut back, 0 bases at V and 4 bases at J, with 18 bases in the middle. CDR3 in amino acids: CATSRDQTRVGAYGYTF. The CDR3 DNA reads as TGTGCCACCAGCAGAGACCAGACAAGGGTTGGGGCCTATGGCTACACCTTC.

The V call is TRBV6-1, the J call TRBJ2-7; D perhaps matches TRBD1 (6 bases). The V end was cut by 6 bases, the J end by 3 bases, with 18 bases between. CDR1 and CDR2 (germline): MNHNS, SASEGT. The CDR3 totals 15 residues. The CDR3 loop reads CASRGTGYLNYEQYF. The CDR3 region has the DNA TGTGCCAGCAGGGGTACAGGGTACTTGAACTACGAGCAGTACTTC.

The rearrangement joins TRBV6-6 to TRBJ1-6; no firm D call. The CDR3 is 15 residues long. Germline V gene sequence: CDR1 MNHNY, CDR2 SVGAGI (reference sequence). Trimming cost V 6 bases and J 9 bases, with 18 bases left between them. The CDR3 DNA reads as TGTGCCAGCAGCCTACCCAAAGATGGTATTTCACCCCTCCACTTT. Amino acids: CASSLPKDGISPLHF.

The CDR3 sequence is CATRLGADTQYF. In nucleotides, the CDR3 is TGTGCCACACGACTAGGGGCGGATACGCAGTATTTT. The rearrangement joins TRBV2 to TRBJ2-3; weak D call: TRBD2 (6 bases). The CDR3 has 12 residues. V was trimmed by 10 bases and J by 6 bases, leaving 14 bases between them. Germline V lookup: CDR1 SNHLY, CDR2 FYNNEI.

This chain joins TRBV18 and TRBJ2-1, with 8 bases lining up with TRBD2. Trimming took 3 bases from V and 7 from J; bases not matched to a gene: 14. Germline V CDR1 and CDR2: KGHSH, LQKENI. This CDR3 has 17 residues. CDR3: CASSPPPESGRANEQFF. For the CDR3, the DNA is TGTGCCAGCTCACCCCCACCGGAAAGCGGGAGAGCAAATGAGCAGTTCTTC.

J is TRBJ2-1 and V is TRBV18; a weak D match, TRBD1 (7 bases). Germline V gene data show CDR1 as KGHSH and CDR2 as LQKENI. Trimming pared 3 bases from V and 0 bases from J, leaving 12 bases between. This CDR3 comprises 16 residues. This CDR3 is CASSPRGAVSYNEQFF. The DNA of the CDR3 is TGTGCCAGCTCACCCAGGGGGGCCGTCTCCTACAATGAGCAGTTCTTC.

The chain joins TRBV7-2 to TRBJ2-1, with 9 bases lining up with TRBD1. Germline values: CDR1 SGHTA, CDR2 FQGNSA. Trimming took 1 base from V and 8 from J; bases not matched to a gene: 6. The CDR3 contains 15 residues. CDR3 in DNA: TGTGCCAGCAGCTTAGGCGGACAGGGGAAGGATGAGCAGTTCTTC. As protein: CASSLGGQGKDEQFF.

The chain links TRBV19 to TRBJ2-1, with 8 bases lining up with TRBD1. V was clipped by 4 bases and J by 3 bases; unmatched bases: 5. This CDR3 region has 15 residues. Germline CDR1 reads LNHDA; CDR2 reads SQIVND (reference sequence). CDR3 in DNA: TGTGCCAGTAGTACGTTTACAGGGGGCTACAATGAGCAGTTCTTC. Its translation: CASSTFTGGYNEQFF.

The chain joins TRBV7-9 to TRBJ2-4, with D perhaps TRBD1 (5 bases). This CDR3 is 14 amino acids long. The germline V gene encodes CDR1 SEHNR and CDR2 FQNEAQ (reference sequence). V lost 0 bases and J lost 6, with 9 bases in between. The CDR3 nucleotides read TGTGCCAGCAGCTTAGCGACAGACCCAAACATTCAGTACTTC. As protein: CASSLATDPNIQYF.

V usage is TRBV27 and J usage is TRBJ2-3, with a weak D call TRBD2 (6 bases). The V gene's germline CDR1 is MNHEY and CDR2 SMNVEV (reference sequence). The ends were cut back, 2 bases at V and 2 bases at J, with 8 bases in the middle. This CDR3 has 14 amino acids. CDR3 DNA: TGTGCCAGCAGTTTACTAGCGACCACAGATACGCAGTATTTT. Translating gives CASSLLATTDTQYF.

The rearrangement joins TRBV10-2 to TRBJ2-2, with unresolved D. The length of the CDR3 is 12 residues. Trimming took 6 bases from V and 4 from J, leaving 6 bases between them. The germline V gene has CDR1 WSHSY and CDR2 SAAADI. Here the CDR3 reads CASRPVTGELFF. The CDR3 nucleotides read TGCGCCAGCAGGCCGGTCACCGGGGAGCTGTTTTTT.

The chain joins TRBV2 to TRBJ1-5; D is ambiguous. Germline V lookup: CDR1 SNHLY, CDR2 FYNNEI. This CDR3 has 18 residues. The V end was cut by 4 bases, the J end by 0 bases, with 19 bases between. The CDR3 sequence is CASSVLLTEVYSNQPQHF. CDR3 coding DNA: TGTGCCAGCAGTGTCTTACTAACGGAAGTTTATAGCAATCAGCCCCAGCATTTT.

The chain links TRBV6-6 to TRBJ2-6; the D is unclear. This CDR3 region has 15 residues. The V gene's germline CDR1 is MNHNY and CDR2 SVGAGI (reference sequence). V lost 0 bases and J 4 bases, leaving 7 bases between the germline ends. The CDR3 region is CASSYSYSGANVLTF. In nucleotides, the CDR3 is TGTGCCAGCAGTTACTCGTATTCCGGGGCCAACGTCCTGACTTTC.

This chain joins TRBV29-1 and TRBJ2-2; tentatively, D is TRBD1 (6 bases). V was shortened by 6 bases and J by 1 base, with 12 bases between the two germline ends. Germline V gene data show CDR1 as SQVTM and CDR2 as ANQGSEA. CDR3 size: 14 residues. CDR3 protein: CSVQDRLNTGELFF. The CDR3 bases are TGCAGCGTCCAGGACAGACTGAACACCGGGGAGCTGTTTTTT.

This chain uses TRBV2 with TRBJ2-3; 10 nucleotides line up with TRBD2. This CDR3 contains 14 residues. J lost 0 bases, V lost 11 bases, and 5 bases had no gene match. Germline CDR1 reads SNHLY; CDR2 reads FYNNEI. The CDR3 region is CAVRTSGSTDTQYF. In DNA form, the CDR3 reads TGTGCCGTACGGACTAGCGGTAGCACAGATACGCAGTATTTT.

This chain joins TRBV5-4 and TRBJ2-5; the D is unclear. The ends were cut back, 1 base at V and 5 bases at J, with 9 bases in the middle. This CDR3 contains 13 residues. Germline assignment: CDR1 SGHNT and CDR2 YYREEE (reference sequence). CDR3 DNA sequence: TGTGCCAGCAGCTTGTCTACGTTGGAGACCCAGTACTTC. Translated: CASSLSTLETQYF.

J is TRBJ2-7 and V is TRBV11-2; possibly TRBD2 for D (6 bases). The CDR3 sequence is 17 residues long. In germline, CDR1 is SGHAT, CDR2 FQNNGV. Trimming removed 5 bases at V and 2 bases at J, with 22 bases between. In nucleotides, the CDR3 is TGTGCCAGCAGCCTTCTGGTCGGACTAATAAGAACCTACGAGCAGTACTTC. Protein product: CASSLLVGLIRTYEQYF.

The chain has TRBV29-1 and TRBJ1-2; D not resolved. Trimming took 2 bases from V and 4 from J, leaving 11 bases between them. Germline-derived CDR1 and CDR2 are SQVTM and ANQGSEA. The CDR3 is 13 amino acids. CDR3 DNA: TGCAGCGTTGAACGGCAGGAGGGCTATGGCTACACCTTC. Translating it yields CSVERQEGYGYTF.

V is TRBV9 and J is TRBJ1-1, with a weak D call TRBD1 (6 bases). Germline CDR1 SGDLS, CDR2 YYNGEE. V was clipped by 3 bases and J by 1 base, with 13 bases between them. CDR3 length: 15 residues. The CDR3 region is CASSADRSRNTEAFF. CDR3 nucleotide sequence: TGTGCCAGCAGCGCGGACAGATCCAGGAACACTGAAGCTTTCTTT.